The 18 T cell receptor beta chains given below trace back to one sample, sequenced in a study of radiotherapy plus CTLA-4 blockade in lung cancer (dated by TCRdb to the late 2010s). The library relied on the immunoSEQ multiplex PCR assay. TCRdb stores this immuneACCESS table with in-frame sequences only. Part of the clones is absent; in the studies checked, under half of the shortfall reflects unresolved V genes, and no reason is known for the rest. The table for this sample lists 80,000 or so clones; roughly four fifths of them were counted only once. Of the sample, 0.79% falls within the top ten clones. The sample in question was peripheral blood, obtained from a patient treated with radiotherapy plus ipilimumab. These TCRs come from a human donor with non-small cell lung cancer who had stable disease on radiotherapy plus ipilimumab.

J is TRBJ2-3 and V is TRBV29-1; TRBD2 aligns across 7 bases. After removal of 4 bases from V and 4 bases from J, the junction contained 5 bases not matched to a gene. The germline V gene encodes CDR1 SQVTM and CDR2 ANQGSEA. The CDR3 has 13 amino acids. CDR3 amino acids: CSVGGRGPDTQYF. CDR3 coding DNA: TGCAGCGTTGGAGGGAGGGGCCCAGATACGCAGTATTTT.

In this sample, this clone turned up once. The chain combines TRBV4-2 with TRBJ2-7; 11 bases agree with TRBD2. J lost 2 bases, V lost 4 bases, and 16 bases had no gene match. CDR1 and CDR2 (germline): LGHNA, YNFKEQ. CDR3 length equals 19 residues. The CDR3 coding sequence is TGTGCCAGCAGCCTCCAAAGACCCCTAGCGGGGGGAAACCCCTACGAGCAGTACTTC. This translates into CASSLQRPLAGGNPYEQYF.

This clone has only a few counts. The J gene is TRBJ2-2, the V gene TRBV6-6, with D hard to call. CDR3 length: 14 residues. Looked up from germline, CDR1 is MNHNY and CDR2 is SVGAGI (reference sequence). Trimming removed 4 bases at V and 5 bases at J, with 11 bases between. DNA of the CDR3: TGTGCCAGCAGTTTCAAAGCCAATACCGGGGAGCTGTTTTTT. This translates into CASSFKANTGELFF.

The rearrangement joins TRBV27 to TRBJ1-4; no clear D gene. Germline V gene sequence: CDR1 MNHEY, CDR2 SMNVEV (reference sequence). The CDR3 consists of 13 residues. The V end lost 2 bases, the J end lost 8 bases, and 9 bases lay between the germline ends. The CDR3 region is CASSLIRWEKLFF. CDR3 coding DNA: TGTGCCAGCAGTTTAATTCGGTGGGAAAAACTGTTTTTT.

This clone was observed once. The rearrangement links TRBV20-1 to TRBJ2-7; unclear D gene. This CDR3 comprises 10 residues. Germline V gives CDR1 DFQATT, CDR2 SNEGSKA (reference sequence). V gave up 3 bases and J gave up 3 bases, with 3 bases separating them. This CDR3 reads CSASDYEQYF. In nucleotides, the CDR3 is TGCAGTGCTAGTGACTACGAGCAGTACTTC.

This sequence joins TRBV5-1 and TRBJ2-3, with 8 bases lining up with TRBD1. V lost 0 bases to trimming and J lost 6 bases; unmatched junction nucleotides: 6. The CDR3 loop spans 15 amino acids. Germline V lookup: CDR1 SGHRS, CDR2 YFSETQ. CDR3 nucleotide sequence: TGCGCCAGCAGCTTGGCCCCTTGGGACAGGGATACGCAGTATTTT. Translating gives CASSLAPWDRDTQYF.

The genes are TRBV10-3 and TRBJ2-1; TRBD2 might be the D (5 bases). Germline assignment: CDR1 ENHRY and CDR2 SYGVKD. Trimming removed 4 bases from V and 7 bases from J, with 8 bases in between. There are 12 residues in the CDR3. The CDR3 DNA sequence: TGTGCCATCAGTGGGACTGGAAATGAGCAGTTCTTC. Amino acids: CAISGTGNEQFF.

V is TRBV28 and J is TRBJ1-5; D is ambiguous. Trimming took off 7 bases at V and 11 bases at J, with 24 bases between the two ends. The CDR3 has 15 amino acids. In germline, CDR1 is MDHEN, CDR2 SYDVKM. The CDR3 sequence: CASTVGAGSGFSQHF. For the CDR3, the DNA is TGTGCCAGCACTGTAGGCGCGGGGTCGGGTTTTTCCCAGCATTTT.

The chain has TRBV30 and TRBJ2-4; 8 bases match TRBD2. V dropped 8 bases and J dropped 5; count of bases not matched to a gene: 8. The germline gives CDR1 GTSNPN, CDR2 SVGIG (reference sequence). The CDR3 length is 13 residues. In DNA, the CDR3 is TGTGCCCTCGGACGGGAGGGGGAAAACATTCAGTACTTC. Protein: CALGREGENIQYF.

CDR3 bases: TGTGCCAGCAGTCCCTCCCCCGGACAGGAAAACATTCAGTACTTC. It specifies CASSPSPGQENIQYF. J is TRBJ2-4 and V is TRBV28, with 7 bases matching TRBD1. Germline lookup yields CDR1 MDHEN and CDR2 SYDVKM. Trimming removed 5 bases from V and 5 bases from J; junction bases left unmatched: 9. This CDR3 is built from 15 residues.

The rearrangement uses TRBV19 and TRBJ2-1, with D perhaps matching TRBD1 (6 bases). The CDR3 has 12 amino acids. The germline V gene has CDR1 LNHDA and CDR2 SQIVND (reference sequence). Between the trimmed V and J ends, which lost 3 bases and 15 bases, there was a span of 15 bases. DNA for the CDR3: TGTGCCAGTAGTATGGGGGCGACAGTCCCGTTCTTC. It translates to CASSMGATVPFF.

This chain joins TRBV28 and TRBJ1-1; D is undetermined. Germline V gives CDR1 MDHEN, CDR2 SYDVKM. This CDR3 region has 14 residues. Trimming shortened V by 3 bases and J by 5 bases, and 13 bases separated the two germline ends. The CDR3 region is CASSFRLRGTEAFF. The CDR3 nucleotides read TGTGCCAGCAGTTTTCGACTTCGGGGAACTGAAGCTTTCTTT.

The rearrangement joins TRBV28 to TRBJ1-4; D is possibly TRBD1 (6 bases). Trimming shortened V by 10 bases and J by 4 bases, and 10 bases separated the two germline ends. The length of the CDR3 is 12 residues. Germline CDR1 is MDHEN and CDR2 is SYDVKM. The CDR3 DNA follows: TGTGCCACCCAGGGGATTAATGAAAAACTGTTTTTT. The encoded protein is CATQGINEKLFF.

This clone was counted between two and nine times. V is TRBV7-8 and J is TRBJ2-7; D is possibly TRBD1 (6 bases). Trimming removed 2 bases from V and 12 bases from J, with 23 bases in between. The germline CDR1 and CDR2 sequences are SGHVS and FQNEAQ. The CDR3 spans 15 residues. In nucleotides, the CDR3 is TGTGCCAGCAGCTTAAATGGGGACACCGGGACGGGGTCGTACTTC. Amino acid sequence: CASSLNGDTGTGSYF.

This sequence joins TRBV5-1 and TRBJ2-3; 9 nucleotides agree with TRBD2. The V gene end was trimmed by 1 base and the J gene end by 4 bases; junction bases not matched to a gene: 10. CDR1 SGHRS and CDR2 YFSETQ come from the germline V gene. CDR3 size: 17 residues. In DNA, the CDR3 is TGCGCCAGCAGCTTGAATGGGATAGCGGGGGTAGCAGATACGCAGTATTTT. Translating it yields CASSLNGIAGVADTQYF.

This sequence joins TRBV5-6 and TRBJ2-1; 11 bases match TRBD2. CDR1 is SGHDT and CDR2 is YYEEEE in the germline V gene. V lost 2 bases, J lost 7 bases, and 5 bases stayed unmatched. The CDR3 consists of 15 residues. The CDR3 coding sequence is TGTGCCAGCAGCTTCTGGCTAGCGGGGGGTAATGAGCAGTTCTTC. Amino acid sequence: CASSFWLAGGNEQFF.

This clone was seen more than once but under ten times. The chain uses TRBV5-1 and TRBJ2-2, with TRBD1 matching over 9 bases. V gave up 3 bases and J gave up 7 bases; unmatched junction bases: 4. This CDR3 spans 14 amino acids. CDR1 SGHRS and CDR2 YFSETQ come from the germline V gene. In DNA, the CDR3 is TGCGCCAGCAGCTCAGCGGACAGGGGCGGGGAGCTGTTTTTT. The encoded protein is CASSSADRGGELFF.

Here the CDR3 DNA reads TGCAGTGTTGGGGACTATCAGCCCCAGCATTTT. Residues: CSVGDYQPQHF. The chain carries TRBV20-1 and TRBJ1-5; a possible D gene is TRBD1 (5 bases). The germline gives CDR1 DFQATT, CDR2 SNEGSKA (reference sequence). V gave up 7 bases and J gave up 5 bases, with 9 bases separating them. The CDR3 has 11 amino acids.